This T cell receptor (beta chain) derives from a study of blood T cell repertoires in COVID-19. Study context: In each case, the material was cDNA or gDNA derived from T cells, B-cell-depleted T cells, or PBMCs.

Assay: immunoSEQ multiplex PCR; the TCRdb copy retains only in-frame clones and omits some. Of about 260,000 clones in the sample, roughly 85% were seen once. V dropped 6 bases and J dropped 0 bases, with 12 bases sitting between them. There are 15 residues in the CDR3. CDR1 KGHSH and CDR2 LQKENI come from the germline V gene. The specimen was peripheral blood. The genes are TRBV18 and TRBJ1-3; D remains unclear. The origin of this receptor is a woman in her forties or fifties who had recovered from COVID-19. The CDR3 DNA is TGTGCCAGCTCGATACAGTCCGACTCTGGAAACACCATATATTTT. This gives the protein CASSIQSDSGNTIYF.